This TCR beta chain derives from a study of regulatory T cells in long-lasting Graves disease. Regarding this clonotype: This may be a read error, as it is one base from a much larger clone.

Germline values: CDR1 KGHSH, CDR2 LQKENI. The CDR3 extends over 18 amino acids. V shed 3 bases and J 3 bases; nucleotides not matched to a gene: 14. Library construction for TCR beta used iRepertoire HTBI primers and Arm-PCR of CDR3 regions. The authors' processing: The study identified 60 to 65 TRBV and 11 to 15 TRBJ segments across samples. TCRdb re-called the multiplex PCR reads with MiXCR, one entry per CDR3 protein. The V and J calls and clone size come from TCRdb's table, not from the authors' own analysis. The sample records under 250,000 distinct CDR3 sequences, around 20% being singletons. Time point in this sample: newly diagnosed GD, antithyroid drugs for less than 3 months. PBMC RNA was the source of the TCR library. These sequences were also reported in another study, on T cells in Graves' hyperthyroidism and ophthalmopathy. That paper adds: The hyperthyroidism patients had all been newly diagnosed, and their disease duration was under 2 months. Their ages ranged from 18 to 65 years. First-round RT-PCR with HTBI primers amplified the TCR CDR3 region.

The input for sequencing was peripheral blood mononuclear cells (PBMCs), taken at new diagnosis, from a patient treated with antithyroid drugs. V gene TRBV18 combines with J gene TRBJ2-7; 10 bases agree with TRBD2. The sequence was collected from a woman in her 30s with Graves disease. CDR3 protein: CASSPSGLAENKVYEQYF. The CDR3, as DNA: TGTGCCAGCTCACCGTCAGGACTAGCGGAAAATAAAGTCTACGAGCAGTACTTC.